This T cell receptor (beta chain) was recorded in a study of shared clonotypes between healthy human individuals. Overall study: Each donor's CD4 naive and CD4 memory cells filled three plates apiece, CD8 naive two, and CD8 memory one. Overall study results and limits: The authors expected sequencing depth to affect clonotype sharing among donors.

Trimming removed 0 bases from V and 8 bases from J, with 10 bases in between. Per germline, CDR1 MNHEY and CDR2 SMNVEV (reference sequence). CDR3 length: 13 residues. In the authors' workflow: Junction-only sequences without quality scores were provided by ImmunoSEQ, so filtering was different. This table comes from immunoSEQ multiplex PCR, and its TCRdb copy is limited to in-frame clones, with some not included. That table is the source of V, J and clone size, and D and trimming were worked out from the DNA. The sample shows 2,500,000 or so clones, over 85% of them seen only once. A remark on this clone: Its antigen is still unknown.

The sample taken for sequencing was naive CD4+ T cells from PBMCs. The subset here: CD45RA+ positively selected. This clonotype originated in a man aged 18-30 years in good health. Some clones in this sample may be carry-over from other donors' samples. This chain uses TRBV27 with TRBJ1-2; possibly TRBD1 for D (5 bases). CDR3 nucleotides: TGTGCCAGCAGTTTATCGGGACCCTACGGCTACACCTTC. Its translation: CASSLSGPYGYTF.